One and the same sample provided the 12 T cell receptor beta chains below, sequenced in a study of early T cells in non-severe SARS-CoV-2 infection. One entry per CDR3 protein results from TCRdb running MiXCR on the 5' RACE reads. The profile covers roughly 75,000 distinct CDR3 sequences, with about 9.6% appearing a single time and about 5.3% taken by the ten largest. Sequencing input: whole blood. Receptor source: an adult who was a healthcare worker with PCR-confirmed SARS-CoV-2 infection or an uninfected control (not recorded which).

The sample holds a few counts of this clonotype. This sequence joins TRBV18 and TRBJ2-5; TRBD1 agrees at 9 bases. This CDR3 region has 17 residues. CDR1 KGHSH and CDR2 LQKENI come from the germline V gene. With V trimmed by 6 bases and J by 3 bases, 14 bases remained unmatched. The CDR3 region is CASSPRAGGQGKETQYF. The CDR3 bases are TGTGCCAGCTCGCCCCGGGCCGGGGGACAGGGTAAAGAGACCCAGTACTTC.

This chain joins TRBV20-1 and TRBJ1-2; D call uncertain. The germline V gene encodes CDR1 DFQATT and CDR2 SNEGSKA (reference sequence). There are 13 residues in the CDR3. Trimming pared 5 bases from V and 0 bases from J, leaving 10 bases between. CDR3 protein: CSAPLRTNYGYTF. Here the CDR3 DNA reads TGCAGTGCTCCCTTAAGGACTAACTATGGCTACACCTTC.

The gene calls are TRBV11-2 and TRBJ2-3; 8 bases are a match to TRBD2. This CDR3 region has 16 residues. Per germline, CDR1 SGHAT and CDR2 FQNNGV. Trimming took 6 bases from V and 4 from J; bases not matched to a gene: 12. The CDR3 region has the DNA TGTGCCAGCAGACCCCGGAGAGCGGGAGCGGCAGATACGCAGTATTTT. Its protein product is CASRPRRAGAADTQYF.

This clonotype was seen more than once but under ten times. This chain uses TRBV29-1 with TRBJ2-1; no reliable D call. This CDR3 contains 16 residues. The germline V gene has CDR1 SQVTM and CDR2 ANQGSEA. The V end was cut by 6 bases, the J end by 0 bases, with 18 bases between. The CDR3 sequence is CSVYDSPMSSYNEQFF. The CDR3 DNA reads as TGCAGCGTCTACGATTCTCCGATGAGCTCCTACAATGAGCAGTTCTTC.

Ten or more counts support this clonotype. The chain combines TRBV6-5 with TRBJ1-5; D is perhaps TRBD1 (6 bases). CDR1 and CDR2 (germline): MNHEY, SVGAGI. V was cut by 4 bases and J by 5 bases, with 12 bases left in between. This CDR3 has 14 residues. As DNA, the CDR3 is TGTGCCAGCAGTTTTCTCAGGGGAGATCAGCCCCAGCATTTT. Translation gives CASSFLRGDQPQHF.

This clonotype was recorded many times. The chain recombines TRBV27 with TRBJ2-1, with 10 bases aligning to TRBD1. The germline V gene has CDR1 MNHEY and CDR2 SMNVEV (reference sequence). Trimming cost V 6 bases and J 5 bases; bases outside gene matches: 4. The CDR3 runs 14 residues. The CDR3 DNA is TGTGCCAGCAGAAGGGACAGGGGTAACAATGAGCAGTTCTTC. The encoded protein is CASRRDRGNNEQFF.

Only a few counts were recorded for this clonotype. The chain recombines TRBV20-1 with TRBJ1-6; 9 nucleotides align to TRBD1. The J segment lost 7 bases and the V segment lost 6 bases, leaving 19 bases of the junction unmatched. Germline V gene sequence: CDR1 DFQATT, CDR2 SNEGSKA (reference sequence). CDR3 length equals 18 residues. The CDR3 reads CSAPRTWLEGQGNSPLHF. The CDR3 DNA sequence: TGCAGTGCCCCCAGGACTTGGCTGGAGGGACAGGGCAATTCACCCCTCCACTTT.

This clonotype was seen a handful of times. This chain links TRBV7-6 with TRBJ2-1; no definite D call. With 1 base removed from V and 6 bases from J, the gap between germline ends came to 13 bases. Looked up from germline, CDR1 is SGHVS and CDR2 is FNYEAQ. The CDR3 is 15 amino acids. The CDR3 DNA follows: TGTGCCAGCAGCTTAGGTCTAGTATTGTTCAATGAGCAGTTCTTC. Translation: CASSLGLVLFNEQFF.

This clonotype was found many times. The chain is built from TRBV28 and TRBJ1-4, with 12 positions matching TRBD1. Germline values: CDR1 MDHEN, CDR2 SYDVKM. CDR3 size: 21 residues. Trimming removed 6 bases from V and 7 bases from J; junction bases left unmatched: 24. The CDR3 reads CASRARQGQGASEGPGEKLFF. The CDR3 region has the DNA TGTGCCAGCAGAGCCCGCCAGGGACAGGGGGCCTCGGAGGGACCGGGTGAAAAACTGTTTTTT.

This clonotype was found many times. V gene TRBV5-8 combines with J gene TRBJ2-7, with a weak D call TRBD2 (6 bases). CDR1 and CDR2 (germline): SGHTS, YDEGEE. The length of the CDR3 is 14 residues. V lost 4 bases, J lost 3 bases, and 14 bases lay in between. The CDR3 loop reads CASSPWGSGYEQYF. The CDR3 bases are TGTGCCAGCAGCCCCTGGGGTAGCGGCTACGAGCAGTACTTC.

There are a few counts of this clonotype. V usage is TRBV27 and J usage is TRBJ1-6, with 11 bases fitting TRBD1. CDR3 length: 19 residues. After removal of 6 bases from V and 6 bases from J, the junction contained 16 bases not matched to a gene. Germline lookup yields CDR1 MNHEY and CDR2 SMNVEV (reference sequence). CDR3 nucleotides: TGTGCCAGCAGATCAGGGACAGGGGGGCCGACTGTCCGTAATTCACCCCTCCACTTT. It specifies CASRSGTGGPTVRNSPLHF.

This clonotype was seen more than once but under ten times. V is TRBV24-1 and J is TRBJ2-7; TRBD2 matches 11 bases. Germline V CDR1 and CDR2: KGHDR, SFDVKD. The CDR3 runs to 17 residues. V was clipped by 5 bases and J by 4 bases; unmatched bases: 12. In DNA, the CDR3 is TGTGCCACCAGTGGAGGGGGAACTAGCGGGAGTCAATACGAGCAGTACTTC. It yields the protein CATSGGGTSGSQYEQYF.